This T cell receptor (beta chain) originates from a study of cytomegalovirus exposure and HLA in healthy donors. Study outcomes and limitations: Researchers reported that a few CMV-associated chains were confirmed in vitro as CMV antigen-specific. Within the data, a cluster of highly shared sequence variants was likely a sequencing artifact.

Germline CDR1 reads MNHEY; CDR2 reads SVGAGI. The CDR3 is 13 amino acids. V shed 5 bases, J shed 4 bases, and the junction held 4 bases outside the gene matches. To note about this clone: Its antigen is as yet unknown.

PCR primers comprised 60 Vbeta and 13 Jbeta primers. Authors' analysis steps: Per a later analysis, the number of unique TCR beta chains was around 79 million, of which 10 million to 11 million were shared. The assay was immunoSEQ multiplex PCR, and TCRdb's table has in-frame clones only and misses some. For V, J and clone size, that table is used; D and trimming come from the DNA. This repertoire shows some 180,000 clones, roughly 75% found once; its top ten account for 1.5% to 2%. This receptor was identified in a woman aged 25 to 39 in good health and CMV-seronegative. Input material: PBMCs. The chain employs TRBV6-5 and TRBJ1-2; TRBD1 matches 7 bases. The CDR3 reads CASSPNRGYGYTF. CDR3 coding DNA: TGTGCCAGCAGTCCAAACAGGGGCTATGGCTACACCTTC.